The T cell receptor beta chain described here comes from a study of T cell responses to AZD1222 COVID-19 vaccine (TCRdb year 2021). Looking at the study overall: TCR sequencing was performed for about 240 trial participants, of whom about 200 were given two doses of AZD1222 and some 26 were given two doses of MenACWY control vaccine. Trial participants were enrolled by age into 18-55, 56-69 and 70-plus year subgroups, with roughly 160, 29 and 62 TCR-sequenced participants respectively.

Comment on this clone: What this receptor recognizes is not known. No much larger clonotype is one base removed from it; base qualities were not supplied.

The CDR3 regions of human TCRbeta chains were analyzed by immunosequencing. Regarding the original processing steps: TCRs in the repertoires were matched against a reference library of SARS-CoV-2-specific TCRs that had been generated with the MIRA antigen-specificity platform. Breadth was defined as the fraction of unique TCRs that were SARS-CoV-2-associated, and depth was defined as the fraction of total T cells that were SARS-CoV-2-associated. Each spike-specific TCR was assigned to its reactive spike region and to a CD4 or CD8 class using the MIRA data. Log10-transformed breadth and depth values were compared by one-way ANOVA with Sidak's multiple comparisons tests. This is the immuneACCESS table as TCRdb keeps it, with only in-frame sequences that have V and J called. A part of the clones is gone; compared with another copy, unresolved V genes explain less than half, and the rest is unexplained. The V and J calls and clone size were taken over from that table, and D and trimming were inferred from the DNA. Here the sample has roughly 110,000 clones; 75% to 95% occur a single time. The ten largest clones take up 5.5% to 7% of the sample.

Overall results and qualifications from the work: Because no samples from the day 14 peak response were available, repertoires could be characterized only after the peak T cell response. CD4 TCRs associated with the vaccine covered the entire spike protein, and the dominant responses were in regions 160-218 and 743-854. Epitopes outside the regions mutated in the B.1.351 and B.1.1.7 variants were reportedly recognized by nearly half of the unique spike-specific TCRs. Participants were mostly white British, with more females than males. The authors suggested clonal diversity may have been underestimated. After two AZD1222 doses, both the breadth and the depth of spike-specific TCRs were significantly higher than at day 0 and than in MenACWY recipients. The 56-69-year group was small, and its depth increase did not reach significance, likely because of low power. Conclusions about previously exposed vaccinees were limited because only a handful of AZD1222 recipients were SARS-CoV-2 seropositive at baseline.

The time point label for this specimen denotes: about 28 days (+/-7) after the second vaccine dose. AZD1222 recipients with second doses at about 4 weeks or about 12 weeks were pooled, because spike-specific TCR depth and breadth did not differ between schedules. Vaccinee samples came from UK trials COV001 and COV002, including a single-blind randomized controlled phase 2/3 trial of AZD1222 (ChAdOx1 nCoV-19) in healthy adults. For TCRbeta chain sequencing, PBMC samples were collected from trial participants at day 0 and at day 28 after the second dose. The CDR3 measures 14 amino acids from cysteine to phenylalanine. Solely the CDR3 DNA is kept, with 42 bases framed from the first base. V gives up 4 bases and J gives up 2 bases, and the segment between their germline ends measures 14 bases. Reading the germline V gene gives CDR1 SQVTM and CDR2 ANQGSEA.

Source: peripheral blood, taken 28 days after the second AZD1222 dose. The chain is assembled from TRBV29-1 and TRBJ1-1; TRBD1 is possibly the D segment (5 matching bases). The sequence came from an adult who received the AZD1222 COVID-19 vaccine. The CDR3 reads CSVAIRARNTEAFF. The sequenced DNA: TGCAGCGTTGCAATCAGGGCCCGAAACACTGAAGCTTTCTTT.